These 6 T cell receptor beta chains share one sample of origin, sequenced in a study of Graves' ophthalmopathy and Graves' hyperthyroidism. Amplification of the TCR beta CDR3 regions used RNA transcripts (as template). The workflow started with a first-round RT-PCR run with HTBI primers and then moved on to a second-round multiplex PCR. TCRdb re-called the multiplex PCR reads through MiXCR, storing one row per CDR3 protein. The profile shows under 800,000 distinct CDR3 sequences, 20% to 25% of them singletons. The sequencing input was peripheral blood. Receptor source: a woman aged 18-35 years with stable Graves' hyperthyroidism. Some clones in this sample may be carry-over from other donors' samples.

The rearrangement links TRBV2 to TRBJ2-5, with D perhaps TRBD2 (6 bases). The CDR3 runs 15 residues. The V gene's germline CDR1 is SNHLY and CDR2 FYNNEI. The V end was cut by 3 bases, the J end by 5 bases, with 16 bases between. The DNA of the CDR3 is TGTGCCAGCAGTGAGGTTCGGGAGAGTATGGAGACCCAGTACTTC. Protein sequence: CASSEVRESMETQYF.

This clonotype was observed at least ten times. The chain has TRBV9 and TRBJ1-1; tentative D call: TRBD1 (5 bases). CDR3 length: 14 amino acids. Germline CDR1 and CDR2: SGDLS and YYNGEE. Trimming cost V 5 bases and J 0 bases, with 11 bases left between them. CDR3: CASSLDTMNTEAFF. As DNA, the CDR3 is TGTGCCAGCAGTTTGGACACAATGAACACTGAAGCTTTCTTT.

The rearrangement uses TRBV29-1 and TRBJ1-1; 8 bases agree with TRBD1. The germline V gene encodes CDR1 SQVTM and CDR2 ANQGSEA. V trimming: 5 bases; J trimming: 11 bases; junction bases outside the gene matches: 7. This CDR3 spans 11 amino acids. In DNA, the CDR3 is TGCAGCGTTCAGGGGGCGGGACGGGCTTTCTTT. It codes for CSVQGAGRAFF.

This clonotype was recorded at least ten times. The chain couples TRBV24-1 to TRBJ2-2, with 7 bases aligning to TRBD2. Germline lookup yields CDR1 KGHDR and CDR2 SFDVKD. The J segment lost 4 bases and the V segment lost 9 bases, leaving 13 bases of the junction unmatched. The length of the CDR3 is 16 residues. The CDR3, as DNA: TGTGCCACCTCCCCCGGGATAGCGGGCCGCACCGGGGAGCTGTTTTTT. It encodes CATSPGIAGRTGELFF.

The rearrangement uses TRBV12-3 or TRBV12-4 and TRBJ2-7; TRBD1 matches 10 bases. Trimming took 2 bases from V and 0 from J; bases not matched to a gene: 10. CDR3 length: 18 residues. The CDR3 DNA is TGTGCCAGCAGTTTACGAGTTTTGGGACAGGGGTTCTCCTACGAGCAGTACTTC. Its translation: CASSLRVLGQGFSYEQYF.

In this sample, this clonotype turned up many times. This sequence joins TRBV20-1 and TRBJ2-2; the D call may be TRBD1 or TRBD2 (5 bases each). From germline, CDR1 is DFQATT and CDR2 SNEGSKA (reference sequence). The germline V and J ends were trimmed by 4 bases and 8 bases, with 17 bases remaining between them. The CDR3 has 14 residues. The CDR3 DNA is TGCAGTGCTACCCCAGCAGGGACCTCAGGGGAGCTGTTTTTT. Amino acid sequence: CSATPAGTSGELFF.